What follows are 13 T cell receptor beta chains derived from one specimen sequenced in a study of T cells in Graves' hyperthyroidism and ophthalmopathy. Amplified TCR beta CDR3 regions derived from RNA transcripts. The HTBI primer set drove a first-round RT-PCR of the TCR CDR3. TCRdb fed the multiplex PCR reads into MiXCR, producing one record per CDR3 protein. The sample has 450,000 to 600,000 distinct CDR3 sequences; less than 20% are singletons. The sequencing sample was made of blood. The source of these receptors is a man aged 40-55 years with Graves' ophthalmopathy.

This clonotype was detected a few times. The genes are TRBV4-2 and TRBJ2-1; 16 nucleotides line up with TRBD2. V was clipped by 2 bases and J by 4 bases; unmatched bases: 8. Germline CDR1 reads LGHNA; CDR2 reads YNFKEQ. This CDR3 is 19 amino acids long. The CDR3 reads CASSQSGTSGGGNYNEQFF. DNA of the CDR3: TGTGCCAGCAGCCAATCCGGGACTAGCGGGGGGGGCAATTACAATGAGCAGTTCTTC.

In its sample, this clonotype was seen a few times. The CDR3 does not close with the conserved phenylalanine or tryptophan, likely indicating a read error. The chain carries TRBV7-2 and TRBJ1-2; no clear D gene. Germline V CDR1 and CDR2: SGHTA, FQGNSA. Trimming left V 1 base short and J 4 bases short, with 13 bases between. The length of the CDR3 is 15 residues. The CDR3 here is CASSLEVTRLYGYTL. In nucleotides, the CDR3 is TGTGCCAGCAGCTTAGAAGTCACCCGCCTCTATGGCTACACCCTC.

This clonotype was counted between two and nine times. This rearrangement joins TRBV5-1 to TRBJ2-7; tentatively, D is TRBD2 (5 bases). V lost 4 bases to trimming and J lost 2 bases, with 22 bases between them. Per germline, CDR1 SGHRS and CDR2 YFSETQ. The CDR3 has 17 amino acids. The CDR3 spells CASSLNTGELLAYEQYF. CDR3 sequence (DNA): TGCGCCAGCAGCCTCAACACCGGGGAACTTCTTGCCTACGAGCAGTACTTC.

This clonotype was picked up many times. In DNA form, the CDR3 reads TGTGCCAGCAGTATTTCTGGGGGGGCGGGAGGAGAGACCCAGTACTTC. Translated: CASSISGGAGGETQYF. The rearrangement links TRBV7-2 to TRBJ2-5, with 8 positions matching TRBD2. Germline CDR1 SGHTA, CDR2 FQGNSA. V trimming: 6 bases; J trimming: 4 bases; junction bases outside the gene matches: 13. The CDR3 covers 16 residues. The whole variable domain, filled in from reference TRBV7-2 and TRBJ2-5, reads GAGVSQSPSNKVTEKGKDVELRCDPISGHTALYWYRQSLGQGLEFLIYFQGNSAPDKSGLPSDRFSAERTGGSVSTLTIQRTQQEDSAVYLCASSISGGAGGETQYFGPGTRLLVL.

This chain uses TRBV2 with TRBJ1-1, with D hard to call. CDR1 and CDR2 (germline): SNHLY, FYNNEI. The CDR3 runs to 13 residues. Trimming took 7 bases from V and 5 from J, leaving 14 bases between them. This CDR3 reads CASTRDGQTEAFF. In nucleotides, the CDR3 is TGTGCCAGCACCCGAGACGGGCAGACTGAAGCTTTCTTT.

V gene TRBV7-3 combines with J gene TRBJ1-1; TRBD1 might be the D (6 bases). Germline CDR1 SGHTA, CDR2 FQGTGA. V gave up 5 bases and J gave up 7 bases, with 14 bases separating them. CDR3 size: 13 residues. CDR3 protein: CASSPVGGREAFF. The CDR3 DNA reads TGTGCCAGCAGCCCTGTCGGGGGGCGTGAAGCTTTCTTT.

The rearrangement joins TRBV6-1 to TRBJ2-1; D call uncertain. Germline V CDR1 and CDR2: MNHNS, SASEGT. Trimming stripped 7 bases from V and 5 bases from J, with 9 bases between. The CDR3 totals 12 residues. The chain's CDR3 is CASNEVNNEQFF. CDR3 nucleotides: TGTGCCAGCAACGAGGTTAACAATGAGCAGTTCTTC.

This clonotype was counted a few times. J is TRBJ2-5 and V is TRBV12-3 or TRBV12-4; 7 bases agree with TRBD2. After removal of 6 bases from V and 3 bases from J, the junction contained 1 base not matched to a gene. This CDR3 is 12 amino acids long. DNA for the CDR3: TGTGCCAGCAGGGCGGGAGAAGAGACCCAGTACTTC. Its translation is CASRAGEETQYF.

V and J are TRBV20-1 and TRBJ2-7; D gene unclear. The CDR3 runs 15 residues. The germline V and J ends were trimmed by 0 bases and 4 bases, with 16 bases remaining between them. Germline CDR1 reads DFQATT; CDR2 reads SNEGSKA (reference sequence). DNA of the CDR3: TGCAGTGCTAGAGATCCTGGCAGGTCGAATTACGAGCAGTACTTC. The encoded protein is CSARDPGRSNYEQYF.

The V and J genes are TRBV5-1 and TRBJ2-3; D is uncertain. The CDR3 extends over 16 amino acids. Per the germline V gene, CDR1 is SGHRS and CDR2 is YFSETQ. Between the trimmed V and J ends, which lost 3 bases and 0 bases, there was a span of 14 bases. The CDR3 nucleotides read TGCGCCAGCAGCTCCGGAAGGGCTCCTAGCACAGATACGCAGTATTTT. It yields the protein CASSSGRAPSTDTQYF.

The V gene is TRBV12-5, the J gene TRBJ1-2, with D unclear. The CDR3 is 13 residues long. Germline CDR1 reads LGHNT; CDR2 reads FRNRAP. Trimming shortened V by 6 bases and J by 4 bases, and 12 bases separated the two germline ends. CDR3 sequence: CASGQEGFYGYTF. The CDR3 DNA sequence: TGTGCTAGTGGCCAGGAAGGGTTCTATGGCTACACCTTC.

This sequence joins TRBV11-2 and TRBJ1-1; D not resolved. Germline V gene data show CDR1 as SGHAT and CDR2 as FQNNGV. Trimming removed 8 bases at V and 2 bases at J, with 15 bases between. The length of the CDR3 is 14 residues. The CDR3 nucleotides read TGTGCCAGCCCCGCCTTAGGACTTAACACTGAAGCTTTCTTT. Amino acid sequence: CASPALGLNTEAFF. The whole variable domain, remainder taken from reference TRBV11-2 and TRBJ1-1, is EAGVAQSPRYKIIEKRQSVAFWCNPISGHATLYWYQQILGQGPKLLIQFQNNGVVDDSQLPKDRFSAERLKGVDSTLKIQPAKLEDSAVYLCASPALGLNTEAFFGQGTRLTVV.

The chain recombines TRBV7-8 with TRBJ1-5; TRBD1 matches at 9 bases. The CDR3 runs 15 residues. V gave up 1 base and J gave up 6 bases; unmatched junction bases: 4. The germline gives CDR1 SGHVS, CDR2 FQNEAQ. In DNA, the CDR3 is TGTGCCAGCAGCTTAGAACAGGGGGCTGCTCAGCCCCAGCATTTT. Protein: CASSLEQGAAQPQHF. Variable domain in full (rest from reference TRBV7-8 and TRBJ1-5): GAGVSQSPRYKVAKRGQDVALRCDPISGHVSLFWYQQALGQGPEFLTYFQNEAQLDKSGLPSDRFFAERPEGSVSTLKIQRTQQEDSAVYLCASSLEQGAAQPQHFGDGTRLSIL.